Listed below are T cell receptor beta chains from one sample, sequenced in a study of graft-versus-host responses after intestinal transplantation. Produced via immunoSEQ multiplex PCR; TCRdb's table is partial and in-frame only. The sample includes roughly 80,000 clones, around 93% of them seen just once. Sequenced here: PBMCs, sampled 98 days after intestinal transplantation. The receptors were gathered from a human patient who received an intestinal transplant, so some T cells may come from the graft donor. CDR3s include the opening cysteine and the closing phenylalanine or tryptophan. Each record gives: D gene, V gene, clone size, J gene, CDR3 protein, CDR3 DNA. A D gene is named only where the DNA matches it firmly. Size is omitted from some rows. Given values are once, few, many or a class for expanded clones.

>NA|TRBV9|NA|TRBJ2-6
CASSVKGLTASGANVLTF
TGTGCCAGCAGCGTAAAGGGACTTACAGCGTCTGGGGCCAACGTCCTGACTTTC
>TRBD2|TRBV27|NA|TRBJ2-7
CASSLSNGGYEQYF
TGTGCCAGCAGTTTATCGAACGGGGGGTACGAGCAGTACTTC
>TRBD2|TRBV5-1|NA|TRBJ2-3
CASSQPSGRGTDTQYF
TGCGCCAGCAGCCAACCCAGCGGGAGAGGGACAGATACGCAGTATTTT
>NA|TRBV6-5|once|TRBJ1-1
CASSYYLGGDTEAFF
TGTGCCAGCAGTTACTACCTAGGGGGAGACACTGAAGCTTTCTTT
>TRBD1|TRBV12-5|NA|TRBJ2-5
CASGLSEDRWFQETQYF
TGTGCTAGTGGTTTGTCCGAGGACAGGTGGTTCCAAGAGACCCAGTACTTC
>TRBD1|TRBV7-8|NA|TRBJ2-1
CASSLVGQGQIYNEQFF
TGTGCCAGCAGCTTAGTCGGACAGGGACAAATCTACAATGAGCAGTTCTTC
>NA|TRBV5-1|once|TRBJ2-1
CASSHGRTSYFF
TGCGCCAGCAGCCATGGCCGGACCAGCTACTTCTTC
>TRBD2|TRBV5-4|NA|TRBJ2-1
CASSPSAGGYNEQFF
TGTGCCAGCAGCCCCTCAGCGGGGGGTTACAATGAGCAGTTCTTC
>NA|TRBV20-1|NA|TRBJ1-1
CSARPREAFF
TGCAGTGCTAGACCCAGGGAAGCTTTCTTT
>NA|TRBV10-1|NA|TRBJ2-2
CASSESGPLALTNTGELFF
TGCGCCAGCAGTGAGTCGGGGCCCCTAGCTTTGACGAACACCGGGGAGCTGTTTTTT
>NA|TRBV5-6|NA|TRBJ2-1
CASSLAGTPWEGQFF
TGTGCCAGCAGCTTGGCCGGGACACCTTGGGAGGGGCAGTTCTTC
>NA|TRBV7-6|NA|TRBJ2-5
CASSLQETQYF
TGTGCCAGCAGCCTCCAAGAGACCCAGTACTTC
>TRBD1|TRBV5-1|once|TRBJ1-5
CASSPGTARGHQPQHF
TGCGCCAGCAGCCCCGGGACAGCCAGGGGGCATCAGCCCCAGCATTTT
>NA|TRBV10-3|few|TRBJ2-7
CAISALERAYEQYF
TGTGCCATCAGTGCCCTAGAACGGGCCTACGAGCAGTACTTC
>NA|TRBV30|NA|TRBJ2-4
CAWSVGPGVAKNIQYF
TGTGCCTGGAGTGTAGGCCCGGGGGTAGCCAAAAACATTCAGTACTTC
>NA|TRBV2|NA|TRBJ1-6
CASSGQQNSPLHF
TGTGCCAGCAGCGGACAGCAGAATTCACCCCTCCACTTT
>TRBD2|TRBV6-1|NA|TRBJ2-5
CASSETSGGQETQYF
TGTGCCAGCAGTGAAACTAGCGGGGGGCAAGAGACCCAGTACTTC
>TRBD1|TRBV4-1|NA|TRBJ1-1
CASSQDQGANTEAFF
TGCGCCAGCAGCCAGGATCAGGGGGCGAACACTGAAGCTTTCTTT
>NA|TRBV5-5|NA|TRBJ2-7
CASTLQGRYEQYF
TGTGCCAGCACCCTTCAGGGGCGCTACGAGCAGTACTTC
>NA|TRBV27|once|TRBJ1-5
CASSYGSNQPQHF
TGTGCCAGCAGTTACGGCAGCAATCAGCCCCAGCATTTT